This passage covers 5 T cell receptor beta chains from one sample sequenced in a study of blood T cell repertoires in COVID-19. Only in-frame clones appear in the TCRdb table, and some are missing; sequencing was by immunoSEQ multiplex PCR. This sample has under 250,000 clones; almost 85% occur once, and the top ten carry approximately 2.3%. The material sequenced was peripheral blood. The receptors here all came from a woman in her sixties or seventies with COVID-19, enrolled during active disease.

V gene TRBV10-3 combines with J gene TRBJ1-2, with a tentative D call TRBD1 (5 bases). This CDR3 has 15 residues. The V gene's germline CDR1 is ENHRY and CDR2 SYGVKD. V lost 0 bases to trimming and J lost 2 bases, with 10 bases between them. The CDR3 bases are TGTGCCATCAGTGAGTCGAAGGCAGGGAACTATGGCTACACCTTC. Its protein is CAISESKAGNYGYTF.

This clone was counted between two and nine times. This sequence joins TRBV7-6 and TRBJ1-6; possible D gene TRBD1, 6 bases. Germline V gene lookup returns CDR1 SGHVS and CDR2 FNYEAQ. This CDR3 contains 18 residues. The V and J ends lost 2 bases and 3 bases respectively, with 17 bases between them. CDR3 bases: TGTGCCAGCAGCTTAAGGCCGTTGGGGGCCAGCTATAATTCACCCCTCCACTTT. It translates to CASSLRPLGASYNSPLHF. The full variable domain, its missing parts supplied by reference TRBV7-6 and TRBJ1-6, is GAGVSQSPRYKVTKRGQDVALRCDPISGHVSLYWYRQALGQGPEFLTYFNYEAQQDKSGLPNDRFSAERPEGSISTLTIQRTEQRDSAMYRCASSLRPLGASYNSPLHFGNGTRLTVT.

As for this clone: A single base separates this from a much larger clone, so it may be a read error. The chain employs TRBV7-2 and TRBJ1-2, with TRBD1 as a possible D gene (6 bases). The CDR3 has 13 amino acids. The V and J ends lost 6 bases and 2 bases respectively, with 10 bases between them. The germline V gene encodes CDR1 SGHTA and CDR2 FQGNSA. This CDR3 reads CASRLTGNYGYTF. In DNA, the CDR3 is TGTGCCAGCAGACTCACAGGGAACTATGGCTACACCTTC. Using reference TRBV7-2 and TRBJ1-2 for the parts outside the CDR3, the full variable domain is GAGVSQSPSNKVTEKGKDVELRCDPISGHTALYWYRQSLGQGLEFLIYFQGNSAPDKSGLPSDRFSAERTGGSVSTLTIQRTQQEDSAVYLCASRLTGNYGYTFGSGTRLTVV.

The chain carries TRBV5-4 and TRBJ2-1, with 10 bases matching TRBD2. V lost 3 bases to trimming and J lost 7 bases; unmatched junction nucleotides: 10. The CDR3 runs 16 residues. Germline values: CDR1 SGHNT, CDR2 YYREEE (reference sequence). In nucleotides, the CDR3 is TGTGCCAGCAGCTCCCCCCGGACTAGCGGCCCTAATGAGCAGTTCTTC. It is translated as CASSSPRTSGPNEQFF.

The gene calls are TRBV19 and TRBJ1-1; no clear D gene. The CDR3 length is 13 residues. V dropped 7 bases and J dropped 1 base, with 10 bases sitting between them. The germline gives CDR1 LNHDA, CDR2 SQIVND (reference sequence). Here the CDR3 DNA reads TGTGCCAGTAAGGTTGGAGAGAACACTGAAGCTTTCTTT. Its protein product is CASKVGENTEAFF.